The rows below give T cell receptor beta chains drawn from one sample of a study of monozygotic twins with inflammatory bowel disease. TCRdb derives one entry per CDR3 protein from the 5' RACE reads, leaving out DNA. This sample's table has approximately 420,000 distinct CDR3 sequences. Sequenced input: blood. The receptors derive from a human donor with ulcerative colitis or Crohn's disease, or a healthy co-twin of an affected twin (not recorded which). Both conserved end residues are part of each CDR3. Fields, in order: J gene, V gene, CDR3 protein.

J: TRBJ1-5
V: TRBV7-2
CDR3: CASSLASVNSNQPQHF

J: TRBJ2-1
V: TRBV12-3/TRBV12-4
CDR3: CASRHERPYNEQFF

J: TRBJ2-1
V: TRBV5-1
CDR3: CASSLQGQGNYNEQFF

J: TRBJ2-5
V: TRBV6-6
CDR3: CASSYRGSETQYF

J: TRBJ2-3
V: TRBV6-6
CDR3: CASSYRGEDTQYF

J: TRBJ2-2
V: TRBV3-1
CDR3: CASSREVTRGDTGELFF

J: TRBJ2-5
V: TRBV20-1
CDR3: CSANLGDSGGAWETQYF

J: TRBJ2-7
V: TRBV6-1
CDR3: CASSGTYSYEQYF

J: TRBJ2-3
V: TRBV5-1
CDR3: CASSLSPTDANTDTQYF

J: TRBJ1-6
V: TRBV27
CDR3: CASSLWGSTPLHF

J: TRBJ1-1
V: TRBV6-1
CDR3: CASSTDQRTEAFF

J: TRBJ1-5
V: TRBV12-3/TRBV12-4
CDR3: CASKPAGGGNQPQHF

J: TRBJ2-1
V: TRBV19
CDR3: CASSMRGEHNEQFF

J: TRBJ2-7
V: TRBV10-3
CDR3: CAIGNASTYEQYF

J: TRBJ2-3
V: TRBV12-3/TRBV12-4
CDR3: CASSAPGLAGISTDTQYF

J: TRBJ2-2
V: TRBV29-1
CDR3: CSVGSGGTGELFF

J: TRBJ2-3
V: TRBV7-2
CDR3: CASSLDWLNTQYF

J: TRBJ2-5
V: TRBV5-1
CDR3: CASSLLGKGETQYF

J: TRBJ2-3
V: TRBV20-1
CDR3: CSASSGDTQYF

J: TRBJ1-1
V: TRBV30
CDR3: CAWSQQGRVGTEAFF

J: TRBJ2-2
V: TRBV30
CDR3: CAWMFRDSFTGELFF

J: TRBJ2-7
V: TRBV7-7
CDR3: CASSTRQGRYEQYF

J: TRBJ1-2
V: TRBV6-9
CDR3: CASSYQSDRAEGGYTF

J: TRBJ1-5
V: TRBV30
CDR3: CAWSLDGPNQPQHF

J: TRBJ2-5
V: TRBV10-3
CDR3: CAISPSGTNQETQYF

J: TRBJ2-4
V: TRBV28
CDR3: CASSLSPGVSKNIQYF

J: TRBJ1-2
V: TRBV5-5
CDR3: CASSGPLGRGNDGYTF

J: TRBJ1-2
V: TRBV3-1
CDR3: CASSVDTSNYGYTF

J: TRBJ2-1
V: TRBV7-6
CDR3: CASSSPRDRGIRLGNEQFF

J: TRBJ1-2
V: TRBV7-2
CDR3: CASSLDSRGSNGYTF

J: TRBJ1-5
V: TRBV12-3/TRBV12-4
CDR3: CASSLNPTGNQPQHF

J: TRBJ2-3
V: TRBV24-1
CDR3: CATSDYNDRVNTQYF

J: TRBJ1-1
V: TRBV5-1
CDR3: CASSPGGGRYTEAFF

J: TRBJ2-1
V: TRBV30
CDR3: CAWSLSGSAAYNEQFF

J: TRBJ1-1
V: TRBV5-1
CDR3: CASQIGQQNTEAFF

J: TRBJ1-4
V: TRBV5-1
CDR3: CASSPRAGEKLFF

J: TRBJ2-1
V: TRBV18
CDR3: CASSPRLASNEQFF

J: TRBJ2-7
V: TRBV14
CDR3: CASSQPGLAYEQYF

J: TRBJ2-3
V: TRBV5-4
CDR3: CASSLGLAGRAGTDTQYF

J: TRBJ2-1
V: TRBV11-2
CDR3: CASSWPSPGLAGNEQFF